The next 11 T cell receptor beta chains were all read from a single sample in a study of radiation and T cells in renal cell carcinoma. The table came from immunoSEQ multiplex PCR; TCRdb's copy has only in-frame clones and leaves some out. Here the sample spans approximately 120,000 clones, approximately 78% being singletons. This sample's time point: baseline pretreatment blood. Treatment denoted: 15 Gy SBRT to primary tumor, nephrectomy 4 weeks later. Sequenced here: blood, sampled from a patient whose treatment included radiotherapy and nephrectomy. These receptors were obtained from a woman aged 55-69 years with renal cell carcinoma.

CDR3 region: CASSLSQLAGAVETQYF. As DNA, the CDR3 is TGTGCCAGCAGCTTAAGTCAGCTAGCGGGAGCGGTTGAGACCCAGTACTTC. V gene TRBV5-5 combines with J gene TRBJ2-5; 10 bases fit TRBD2. V lost 2 bases to trimming and J lost 5 bases; unmatched junction nucleotides: 12. Germline V gene data show CDR1 as SGHKS and CDR2 as YYEKEE (reference sequence). The length of the CDR3 is 17 residues.

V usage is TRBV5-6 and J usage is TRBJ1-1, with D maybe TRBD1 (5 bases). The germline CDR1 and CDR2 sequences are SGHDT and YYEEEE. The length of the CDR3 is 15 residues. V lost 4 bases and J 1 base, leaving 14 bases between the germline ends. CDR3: CASSITGTANTEAFF. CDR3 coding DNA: TGTGCCAGCAGCATAACCGGGACGGCGAACACTGAAGCTTTCTTT.

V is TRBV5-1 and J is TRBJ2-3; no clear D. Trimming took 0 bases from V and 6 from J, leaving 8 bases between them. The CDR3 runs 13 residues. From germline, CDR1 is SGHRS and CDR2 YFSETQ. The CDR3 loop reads CASSLAIGDTQYF. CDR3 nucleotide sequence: TGCGCCAGCAGCTTGGCCATAGGGGATACGCAGTATTTT. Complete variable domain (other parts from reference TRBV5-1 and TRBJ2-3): KAGVTQTPRYLIKTRGQQVTLSCSPISGHRSVSWYQQTPGQGLQFLFEYFSETQRNKGNFPGRFSGRQFSNSRSEMNVSTLELGDSALYLCASSLAIGDTQYFGPGTRLTVL.

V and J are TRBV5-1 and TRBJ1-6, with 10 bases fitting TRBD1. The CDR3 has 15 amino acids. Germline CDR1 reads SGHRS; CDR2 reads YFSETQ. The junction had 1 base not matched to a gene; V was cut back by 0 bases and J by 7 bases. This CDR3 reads CASSLEGQGNSPLHF. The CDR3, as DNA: TGCGCCAGCAGCTTGGAGGGACAGGGGAATTCACCCCTCCACTTT.

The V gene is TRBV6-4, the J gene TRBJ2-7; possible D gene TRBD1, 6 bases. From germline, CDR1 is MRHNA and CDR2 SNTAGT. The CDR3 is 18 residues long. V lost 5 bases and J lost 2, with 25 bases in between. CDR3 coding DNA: TGTGCCAGCAGTAAACCGGGACAACCAGCGGTTGCCCCCTACGAGCAGTACTTC. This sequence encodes CASSKPGQPAVAPYEQYF.

CDR3 DNA: TGTGCCAGCAGTAGGACAGGCGTCAATGAGCAGTTCTTC. Amino acid sequence: CASSRTGVNEQFF. The chain is built from TRBV6-4 and TRBJ2-1, with 7 bases that match TRBD1. Germline V CDR1 and CDR2: MRHNA, SNTAGT. There are 13 residues in the CDR3. V dropped 5 bases and J dropped 6; count of bases not matched to a gene: 4.

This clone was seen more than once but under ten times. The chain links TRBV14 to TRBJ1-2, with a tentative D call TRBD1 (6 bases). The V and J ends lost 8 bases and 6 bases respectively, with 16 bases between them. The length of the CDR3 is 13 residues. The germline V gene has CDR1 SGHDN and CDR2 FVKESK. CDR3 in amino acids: CASVSSGGHGYTF. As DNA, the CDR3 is TGTGCCAGCGTCTCCTCGGGGGGGCATGGCTACACCTTC.

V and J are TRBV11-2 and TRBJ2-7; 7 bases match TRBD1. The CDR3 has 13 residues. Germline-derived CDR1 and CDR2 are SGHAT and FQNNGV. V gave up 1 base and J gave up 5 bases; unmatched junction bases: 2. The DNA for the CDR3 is TGTGCCAGCAGCTTAGTAACAGGGGACGAGCAGTACTTC. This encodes CASSLVTGDEQYF. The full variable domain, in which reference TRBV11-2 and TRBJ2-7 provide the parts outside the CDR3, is EAGVAQSPRYKIIEKRQSVAFWCNPISGHATLYWYQQILGQGPKLLIQFQNNGVVDDSQLPKDRFSAERLKGVDSTLKIQPAKLEDSAVYLCASSLVTGDEQYFGPGTRLTVT.

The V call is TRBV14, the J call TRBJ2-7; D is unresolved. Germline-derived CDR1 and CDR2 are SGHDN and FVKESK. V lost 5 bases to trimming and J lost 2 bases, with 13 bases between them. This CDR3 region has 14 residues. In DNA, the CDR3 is TGTGCCAGCAGCGGTACGGGTGGGCCCTACGAGCAGTACTTC. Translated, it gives CASSGTGGPYEQYF.

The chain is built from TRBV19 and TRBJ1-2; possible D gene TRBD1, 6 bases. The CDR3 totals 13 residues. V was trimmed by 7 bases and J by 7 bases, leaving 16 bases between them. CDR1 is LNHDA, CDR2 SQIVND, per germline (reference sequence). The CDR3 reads CASTPQGGGGYTF. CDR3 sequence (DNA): TGTGCCAGTACCCCCCAGGGAGGGGGTGGCTACACCTTC.

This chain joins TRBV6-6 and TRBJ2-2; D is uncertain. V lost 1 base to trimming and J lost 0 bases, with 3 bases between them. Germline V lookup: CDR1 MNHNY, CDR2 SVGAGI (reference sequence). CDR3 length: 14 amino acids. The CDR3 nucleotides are TGTGCCAGCAGTTACTATCCGAACACCGGGGAGCTGTTTTTT. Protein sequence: CASSYYPNTGELFF.